Below are 2 T cell receptor beta chains sequenced from a single sample in a study of blood T cell repertoires in COVID-19. The data were produced by immunoSEQ multiplex PCR, yet TCRdb's version contains in-frame clones alone and is incomplete. The data show about 230,000 clones, over 80% seen once. Specimen: peripheral blood. The origin of the receptors is a man between 40 and 49 years old with acute or convalescent COVID-19.

This chain connects TRBV6-2 or TRBV6-3 to TRBJ1-1, with 8 bases lining up with TRBD1. V shed 4 bases and J 0 bases; nucleotides not matched to a gene: 1. This CDR3 is 14 amino acids long. Germline V gives CDR1 MNHEY, CDR2 SVGEGT. CDR3 sequence (DNA): TGTGCCAGCAGTTCGACAGGGGTGAACACTGAAGCTTTCTTT. It is translated as CASSSTGVNTEAFF.

V and J are TRBV10-2 and TRBJ2-1; TRBD1 aligns across 7 bases. Germline V gene lookup returns CDR1 WSHSY and CDR2 SAAADI. This CDR3 spans 14 amino acids. V lost 3 bases, J lost 7 bases, and 6 bases stayed unmatched. Here the CDR3 reads CASSDSTGPNEQFF. For the CDR3, the DNA is TGCGCCAGCAGTGACTCGACAGGGCCGAATGAGCAGTTCTTC.